This TCR beta chain was retrieved from a study of somatic mutations in cytotoxic T cells in rheumatoid arthritis. Study summary: Flow sorting of some V beta antibody-stained T cells reached nearly 100% purity, with V beta1+ cells also TCRB-sequenced. General study results and limits: The study found that the largest CD8+ clone exceeded 20% of CD8+ cells in about an eighth of the roughly 60 patients. A rise in CD8+ clonality with age was seen in rheumatoid arthritis patients but not in healthy controls.

On this clone itself: Its antigen is currently unknown.

CDR3 length equals 15 residues. CDR1 is GTSNPN, CDR2 SVGIG, per germline (reference sequence). The V segment lost 2 bases and the J segment 3 bases; nucleotides outside the gene matches: 5. The assay was immunoSEQ multiplex PCR, and TCRdb's table has in-frame clones only and misses some. The table lists 15,000 to 20,000 clones, less than 85% of them singletons. Positive selection using magnetic beads isolated the CD4+ and CD8+ cells (purity was checked by flow cytometry). The chain has TRBV30 and TRBJ2-2, with 8 bases matching TRBD1. The sequence came from a woman aged 55-75 years in good health. Sequenced input: CD8+ T cells sorted from blood. In DNA, the CDR3 is TGTGCCTGGAGTCCTAGGGACAGGCACACCGGGGAGCTGTTTTTT. As protein: CAWSPRDRHTGELFF.